A single T cell receptor (beta chain) is shown here with its context. The data belong to a study of blood T cell repertoires in COVID-19. The overall study: In each case, the material was cDNA or gDNA derived from T cells, B-cell-depleted T cells, or PBMCs.

Per germline, CDR1 LNHNV and CDR2 YYDKDF (reference sequence). This CDR3 spans 14 amino acids. V dropped 7 bases and J dropped 2; count of bases not matched to a gene: 7. Clones were read by immunoSEQ multiplex PCR, and TCRdb kept only the in-frame ones, dropping some. This table holds approximately 280,000 clones, roughly 85% found once. The chain combines TRBV15 with TRBJ1-1; the match to TRBD1 covers 7 bases. The receptor's source is a man aged 35-49 years who had been exposed to COVID-19. Sequencing input: PBMCs or T cells enriched from blood (not recorded which). The CDR3 DNA follows: TGTGCCACCACTACGGGACAGCTCAACACTGAAGCTTTCTTT. Translation gives CATTTGQLNTEAFF.